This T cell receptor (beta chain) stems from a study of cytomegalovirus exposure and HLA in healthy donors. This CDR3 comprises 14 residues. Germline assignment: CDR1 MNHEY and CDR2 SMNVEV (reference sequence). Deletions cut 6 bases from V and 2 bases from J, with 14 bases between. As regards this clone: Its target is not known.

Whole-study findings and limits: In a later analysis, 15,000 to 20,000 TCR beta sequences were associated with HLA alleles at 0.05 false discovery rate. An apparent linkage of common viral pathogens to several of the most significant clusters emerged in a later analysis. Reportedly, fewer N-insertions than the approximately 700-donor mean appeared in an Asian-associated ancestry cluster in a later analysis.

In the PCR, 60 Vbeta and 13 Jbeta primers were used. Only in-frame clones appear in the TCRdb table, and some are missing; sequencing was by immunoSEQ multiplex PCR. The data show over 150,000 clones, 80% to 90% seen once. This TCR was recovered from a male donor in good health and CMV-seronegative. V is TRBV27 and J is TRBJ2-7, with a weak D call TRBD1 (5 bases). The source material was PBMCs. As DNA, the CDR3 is TGTGCCAGCAGAAAGGACATACTAACCTACGAGCAGTACTTC. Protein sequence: CASRKDILTYEQYF.